The clone carrying this T cell receptor (beta chain) was found a few times. Its specificity is not known. Germline CDR1 is LNHNV and CDR2 is YYDKDF (reference sequence). V lost 7 bases and J lost 0; bases outside the gene matches: 6. There are 14 residues in the CDR3. This sample is drawn from a study of cytomegalovirus exposure and HLA in healthy donors. Study-level results: Reports indicated that the classifier achieved high specificity and sensitivity in diagnosing cytomegalovirus status. Specific recognition of CMV antigens was confirmed in vitro for a few chains (all CMV-associated).

PCR amplification relied on 60 Vbeta primers (plus 13 Jbeta primers). TCRdb keeps only in-frame clones here, not all; method: immunoSEQ multiplex PCR. Of about 160,000 clones in the sample, about 60% were seen once. The origin of this receptor is a woman aged 55 to 70 in good health and CMV-seropositive. This chain uses TRBV15 with TRBJ2-7; the match to TRBD1 covers 7 bases. Sequencing input: PBMCs. In nucleotides, the CDR3 is TGTGCCACCAAAAAGGGGGACAGCTCCTACGAGCAGTACTTC. Translating it yields CATKKGDSSYEQYF.